This paragraph covers one TCR beta chain sequence. Its cognate antigen is unknown. This entry belongs to a study of shared clonotypes between healthy human individuals. The V end lost 2 bases, the J end lost 8 bases, and 11 bases lay between the germline ends. The germline CDR1 and CDR2 sequences are SGHNT and YYREEE (reference sequence). This CDR3 contains 13 residues. Positively selected for CCR7, the CD45RO-negative cells used as naive CD8 cells excluded terminally differentiated effector memory CD45RA+ cells. Each subset's genomic DNA was shared equally among a number of immunoSEQ plates. Profiling relied on immunoSEQ multiplex PCR, and the TCRdb table lists in-frame clones only, not all of them. The sample has more than 2 million clones, over 85% seen once; the top ten hold about 1.1%. Study outcomes and limitations: Relative to memory subsets, naive subsets generally showed larger estimated richness.

The sequence came from a man younger than 30 in good health. The material sequenced was naive CD8+ T cells sorted from blood. The chain uses TRBV5-4 and TRBJ2-1; D possibly uses TRBD1 or TRBD2 (5 bases each). The CDR3 region is CASSLEGLDEQFF. In DNA form, the CDR3 reads TGTGCCAGCAGCTTAGAGGGGCTGGATGAGCAGTTCTTC.